These T cell receptor beta chains were read from a single sample in a study of T cells in Graves' hyperthyroidism and ophthalmopathy. TCRdb processed the multiplex PCR reads anew with MiXCR; each CDR3 protein has one entry. This table has about 640,000 distinct CDR3 sequences, about 20% appearing once. The sample taken for sequencing was blood. These receptors were obtained from a man aged 30 to 45 with Graves' ophthalmopathy. Each CDR3 is given with its conserved first and last residue. Each record gives: J gene, D gene, V gene, CDR3 length, clone size, CDR3 protein, CDR3 DNA. A D gene is named only where the DNA matches it firmly. Only some rows state a clone size, as once, few, many or a class for expanded clones.

J gene: TRBJ2-2; D gene: NA; V gene: TRBV28; CDR3 length: 14; clone size: few; CDR3 protein: CASRTLPGTGELFF; CDR3 DNA: TGTGCCAGCAGGACTTTACCGGGGACCGGGGAGCTGTTTTTT
J gene: TRBJ2-1; D gene: NA; V gene: TRBV27; CDR3 length: 16; clone size: NA; CDR3 protein: CASGNSPISSYNEQFF; CDR3 DNA: TGTGCCAGCGGTAATTCTCCCATTAGCTCCTACAATGAGCAGTTCTTC
J gene: TRBJ2-3; D gene: TRBD2; V gene: TRBV6-4; CDR3 length: 18; clone size: NA; CDR3 protein: CASSDTRSTSGREDTQYF; CDR3 DNA: TGTGCCAGCAGTGACACGCGAAGTACTAGCGGGAGAGAAGATACGCAGTATTTT
J gene: TRBJ2-6; D gene: NA; V gene: TRBV28; CDR3 length: 17; clone size: NA; CDR3 protein: CASLEGGPSSGANVLTF; CDR3 DNA: TGTGCCAGCCTAGAGGGGGGACCAAGCTCTGGGGCCAACGTCCTGACTTTC
J gene: TRBJ1-4; D gene: NA; V gene: TRBV7-6; CDR3 length: 16; clone size: few; CDR3 protein: CASSLGSWGTNEKLFF; CDR3 DNA: TGTGCCAGCAGCTTAGGGTCTTGGGGAACTAATGAAAAACTGTTTTTT
J gene: TRBJ2-3; D gene: NA; V gene: TRBV28; CDR3 length: 17; clone size: NA; CDR3 protein: CASSPNGGGLGTDTQYF; CDR3 DNA: TGTGCCAGCAGTCCCAATGGGGGGGGGCTGGGCACAGATACGCAGTATTTT
J gene: TRBJ2-3; D gene: TRBD2; V gene: TRBV11-2; CDR3 length: 20; clone size: few; CDR3 protein: CASSPTRGLAGDFGTDTQYF; CDR3 DNA: TGTGCCAGCAGCCCGACTCGCGGACTAGCGGGAGATTTCGGCACAGATACGCAGTATTTT
J gene: TRBJ2-7; D gene: TRBD1; V gene: TRBV11-2; CDR3 length: 14; clone size: many; CDR3 protein: CASSTGGGHYEQYF; CDR3 DNA: TGTGCCAGCAGTACAGGGGGCGGTCACTACGAGCAGTACTTC
J gene: TRBJ2-3; D gene: TRBD1; V gene: TRBV5-1; CDR3 length: 18; clone size: NA; CDR3 protein: CASSLVRGQGKSTDTQYF; CDR3 DNA: TGCGCCAGCAGCTTGGTTCGCGGACAGGGGAAGAGCACAGATACGCAGTATTTT
J gene: TRBJ2-3; D gene: NA; V gene: TRBV19; CDR3 length: 14; clone size: few; CDR3 protein: CASKSSGYTDTQYF; CDR3 DNA: TGTGCCAGCAAAAGTAGCGGCTACACAGATACGCAGTATTTT
J gene: TRBJ1-5; D gene: NA; V gene: TRBV6-1; CDR3 length: 14; clone size: NA; CDR3 protein: CASSEAGPWEPQHF; CDR3 DNA: TGTGCCAGCAGTGAAGCGGGGCCCTGGGAGCCCCAGCATTTT
J gene: TRBJ1-5; D gene: TRBD1; V gene: TRBV2; CDR3 length: 16; clone size: many; CDR3 protein: CASSDGTGGNNQPQHF; CDR3 DNA: TGTGCCAGCAGCGACGGGACAGGGGGCAACAATCAGCCCCAGCATTTT
J gene: TRBJ2-7; D gene: NA; V gene: TRBV28; CDR3 length: 13; clone size: many; CDR3 protein: CASSLRPSDEQYF; CDR3 DNA: TGTGCCAGCAGTCTCAGGCCCAGCGACGAGCAGTACTTC
J gene: TRBJ2-7; D gene: NA; V gene: TRBV6-1; CDR3 length: 13; clone size: NA; CDR3 protein: CASRPGTSYEQYF; CDR3 DNA: TGTGCCAGCAGGCCCGGGACATCTTACGAGCAGTACTTC
J gene: TRBJ1-2; D gene: NA; V gene: TRBV10-3; CDR3 length: 11; clone size: NA; CDR3 protein: CAIRGTYGYTF; CDR3 DNA: TGTGCCATCAGGGGGACCTATGGCTACACCTTC
J gene: TRBJ2-3; D gene: TRBD2; V gene: TRBV12-3/TRBV12-4; CDR3 length: 16; clone size: few; CDR3 protein: CASSSLSGRVGDTQYF; CDR3 DNA: TGTGCCAGCAGTTCCCTCAGCGGGAGGGTGGGAGATACGCAGTATTTT
J gene: TRBJ1-1; D gene: NA; V gene: TRBV12-3/TRBV12-4; CDR3 length: 14; clone size: many; CDR3 protein: CASSAATGLTEAFF; CDR3 DNA: TGTGCCAGCAGTGCCGCAACCGGCCTCACTGAAGCTTTCTTT
J gene: TRBJ2-1; D gene: TRBD1; V gene: TRBV7-9; CDR3 length: 16; clone size: few; CDR3 protein: CASSFPGQGTSNEQFF; CDR3 DNA: TGTGCCAGCAGCTTTCCGGGACAGGGTACATCTAATGAGCAGTTCTTC
J gene: TRBJ1-2; D gene: NA; V gene: TRBV20-1; CDR3 length: 13; clone size: many; CDR3 protein: CSARERGLYGYTF; CDR3 DNA: TGCAGTGCTAGAGAGCGGGGGCTCTATGGCTACACCTTC
J gene: TRBJ1-1; D gene: NA; V gene: TRBV10-3; CDR3 length: 15; clone size: NA; CDR3 protein: CAISESQGKNTEAFF; CDR3 DNA: TGTGCCATCAGTGAGTCCCAGGGGAAGAACACTGAAGCTTTCTTT
J gene: TRBJ2-4; D gene: TRBD2; V gene: TRBV12-3/TRBV12-4; CDR3 length: 18; clone size: few; CDR3 protein: CASSLASRGVNPKNIQYF; CDR3 DNA: TGTGCCAGCAGTTTAGCGTCCCGGGGGGTCAACCCAAAAAACATTCAGTACTTC
J gene: TRBJ1-4; D gene: NA; V gene: TRBV6-4; CDR3 length: 15; clone size: NA; CDR3 protein: CASSDRTATNEKLFF; CDR3 DNA: TGTGCCAGCAGTGACCGGACAGCAACTAATGAAAAACTGTTTTTT
J gene: TRBJ2-1; D gene: TRBD2; V gene: TRBV11-3; CDR3 length: 15; clone size: few; CDR3 protein: CASGPASGLNNEQFF; CDR3 DNA: TGTGCCAGCGGCCCTGCTAGCGGCCTAAACAATGAGCAGTTCTTC
J gene: TRBJ1-1; D gene: NA; V gene: TRBV19; CDR3 length: 13; clone size: many; CDR3 protein: CASTPGANTEAFF; CDR3 DNA: TGTGCCAGTACCCCGGGAGCGAACACTGAAGCTTTCTTT
J gene: TRBJ2-5; D gene: TRBD1; V gene: TRBV24-1; CDR3 length: 18; clone size: NA; CDR3 protein: CATSDKPTGGLYQETQYF; CDR3 DNA: TGTGCCACCAGTGATAAACCGACAGGGGGTCTATACCAAGAGACCCAGTACTTC
J gene: TRBJ2-1; D gene: NA; V gene: TRBV6-1; CDR3 length: 12; clone size: NA; CDR3 protein: CAGRGGDNEQFF; CDR3 DNA: TGTGCGGGCCGCGGCGGCGACAATGAGCAGTTCTTC
J gene: TRBJ2-3; D gene: TRBD1; V gene: TRBV5-6; CDR3 length: 16; clone size: few; CDR3 protein: CASSFHGDRIADTQYF; CDR3 DNA: TGTGCCAGCAGCTTTCATGGGGACAGGATTGCAGATACGCAGTATTTT
J gene: TRBJ2-5; D gene: TRBD1; V gene: TRBV24-1; CDR3 length: 14; clone size: NA; CDR3 protein: CATSGTGYEETQYF; CDR3 DNA: TGTGCCACCAGCGGGACAGGGTATGAGGAGACCCAGTACTTC
J gene: TRBJ2-7; D gene: NA; V gene: TRBV4-1; CDR3 length: 13; clone size: few; CDR3 protein: CASSQELAYEQYF; CDR3 DNA: TGCGCCAGCAGCCAAGAATTGGCCTACGAGCAGTACTTC
J gene: TRBJ2-1; D gene: TRBD2; V gene: TRBV2; CDR3 length: 17; clone size: NA; CDR3 protein: CASSSWTSGSSYNEQFF; CDR3 DNA: TGTGCCAGCAGTAGTTGGACTAGCGGGAGCTCCTACAATGAGCAGTTCTTC
J gene: TRBJ2-5; D gene: TRBD1; V gene: TRBV2; CDR3 length: 14; clone size: NA; CDR3 protein: CASTRDRAQETQYF; CDR3 DNA: TGTGCCAGCACCCGGGACAGGGCACAAGAGACCCAGTACTTC
J gene: TRBJ2-3; D gene: NA; V gene: TRBV6-5; CDR3 length: 15; clone size: NA; CDR3 protein: CASSYSAVSTDTQYF; CDR3 DNA: TGTGCCAGCAGTTACTCGGCGGTCAGCACAGATACGCAGTATTTT
J gene: TRBJ1-5; D gene: NA; V gene: TRBV14; CDR3 length: 15; clone size: NA; CDR3 protein: CARRLVWPSNQPQHF; CDR3 DNA: TGTGCCAGACGACTAGTATGGCCGAGCAATCAGCCCCAGCATTTT
J gene: TRBJ2-7; D gene: TRBD2; V gene: TRBV20-1; CDR3 length: 14; clone size: few; CDR3 protein: CSARRLAGSYEQYF; CDR3 DNA: TGCAGTGCTAGAAGACTAGCGGGATCCTACGAGCAGTACTTC
J gene: TRBJ1-4; D gene: NA; V gene: TRBV28; CDR3 length: 14; clone size: few; CDR3 protein: CASSFGRINEKLFF; CDR3 DNA: TGTGCCAGCAGTTTTGGTAGGATTAATGAAAAACTGTTTTTT
J gene: TRBJ1-4; D gene: NA; V gene: TRBV27; CDR3 length: 14; clone size: NA; CDR3 protein: CASTWTAAGEKLFF; CDR3 DNA: TGTGCCAGCACGTGGACGGCCGCGGGTGAAAAACTGTTTTTT
J gene: TRBJ1-1; D gene: NA; V gene: TRBV30; CDR3 length: 13; clone size: NA; CDR3 protein: CAWRWRGATEAFF; CDR3 DNA: TGTGCCTGGAGGTGGAGGGGGGCCACTGAAGCTTTCTTT
J gene: TRBJ1-1; D gene: NA; V gene: TRBV2; CDR3 length: 10; clone size: NA; CDR3 protein: CASSGFRAFF; CDR3 DNA: TGTGCCAGCAGTGGCTTCAGGGCTTTCTTT
J gene: TRBJ1-5; D gene: NA; V gene: TRBV6-1; CDR3 length: 18; clone size: many; CDR3 protein: CASSLIGAGGLSNQPQHF; CDR3 DNA: TGTGCCAGCTCCCTCATAGGGGCCGGCGGCCTTAGCAATCAGCCCCAGCATTTT
J gene: TRBJ2-5; D gene: NA; V gene: TRBV20-1; CDR3 length: 13; clone size: few; CDR3 protein: CSARGEAQETQYF; CDR3 DNA: TGCAGTGCTAGAGGGGAGGCACAAGAGACCCAGTACTTC
J gene: TRBJ2-7; D gene: TRBD2; V gene: TRBV6-1; CDR3 length: 17; clone size: many; CDR3 protein: CASSPGLAGGSAVEQYF; CDR3 DNA: TGTGCCAGCAGTCCTGGACTAGCGGGAGGCTCCGCCGTCGAGCAGTACTTC
J gene: TRBJ1-2; D gene: NA; V gene: TRBV4-2; CDR3 length: 14; clone size: NA; CDR3 protein: CASSPDRQWNGYTF; CDR3 DNA: TGTGCCAGCAGCCCCGACAGGCAGTGGAATGGCTACACCTTC
J gene: TRBJ2-3; D gene: TRBD2; V gene: TRBV7-2; CDR3 length: 19; clone size: many; CDR3 protein: CASSLRPGLAGGRTDTQYF; CDR3 DNA: TGTGCCAGCAGCTTACGCCCTGGACTAGCGGGAGGCCGCACAGATACGCAGTATTTT
J gene: TRBJ1-5; D gene: NA; V gene: TRBV24-1; CDR3 length: 14; clone size: few; CDR3 protein: CATSDSGQNQPQHF; CDR3 DNA: TGTGCCACCAGTGACTCTGGACAGAATCAGCCCCAGCATTTT
J gene: TRBJ1-2; D gene: NA; V gene: TRBV11-2; CDR3 length: 13; clone size: NA; CDR3 protein: CASSLAVVYGYTF; CDR3 DNA: TGTGCCAGCAGCTTGGCAGTAGTATATGGCTACACCTTC
J gene: TRBJ2-1; D gene: TRBD2; V gene: TRBV4-2; CDR3 length: 16; clone size: NA; CDR3 protein: CASSPQREGRGNEQFF; CDR3 DNA: TGTGCCAGCAGCCCTCAGCGGGAGGGCCGGGGGAATGAGCAGTTCTTC
J gene: TRBJ2-5; D gene: NA; V gene: TRBV7-2; CDR3 length: 10; clone size: NA; CDR3 protein: CASSLGDGYF; CDR3 DNA: TGTGCCAGCAGCCTCGGGGATGGGTACTTC
J gene: TRBJ1-1; D gene: TRBD1; V gene: TRBV7-7; CDR3 length: 13; clone size: many; CDR3 protein: CASSPQGSTEAFF; CDR3 DNA: TGTGCTAGCAGCCCACAGGGGAGCACTGAAGCTTTCTTT
J gene: TRBJ2-7; D gene: NA; V gene: TRBV3-1; CDR3 length: 15; clone size: NA; CDR3 protein: CASTKGSIPGTEQYF; CDR3 DNA: TGTGCCAGCACCAAAGGGAGTATCCCGGGAACCGAGCAGTACTTC
J gene: TRBJ2-5; D gene: TRBD1; V gene: TRBV6-5; CDR3 length: 16; clone size: NA; CDR3 protein: CASSYRQGARGETQYF; CDR3 DNA: TGTGCCAGCAGCTATCGACAGGGGGCGCGGGGAGAGACCCAGTACTTC
J gene: TRBJ2-1; D gene: NA; V gene: TRBV28; CDR3 length: 14; clone size: many; CDR3 protein: CASNPAGTAGEQFF; CDR3 DNA: TGTGCCAGCAATCCTGCCGGGACCGCGGGTGAGCAGTTCTTC
J gene: TRBJ2-1; D gene: TRBD2; V gene: TRBV12-3/TRBV12-4; CDR3 length: 14; clone size: NA; CDR3 protein: CASSHSGRGYEQFF; CDR3 DNA: TGTGCCAGCAGTCATAGCGGGAGGGGCTATGAGCAGTTCTTC
J gene: TRBJ1-5; D gene: NA; V gene: TRBV10-2; CDR3 length: 14; clone size: few; CDR3 protein: CASSESASSQPQHF; CDR3 DNA: TGCGCCAGCAGTGAGAGTGCTTCGAGTCAGCCCCAGCATTTT
J gene: TRBJ1-4; D gene: TRBD1; V gene: TRBV3-1; CDR3 length: 15; clone size: NA; CDR3 protein: CASSRQGGTNEKLFF; CDR3 DNA: TGTGCCAGCAGCCGCCAGGGGGGGACTAATGAAAAACTGTTTTTT
J gene: TRBJ2-1; D gene: TRBD1; V gene: TRBV5-1; CDR3 length: 17; clone size: many; CDR3 protein: CASSLVSGTGGYNEQFF; CDR3 DNA: TGCGCCAGCAGCTTGGTCAGCGGGACAGGGGGCTACAATGAGCAGTTCTTC
J gene: TRBJ1-1; D gene: NA; V gene: TRBV20-1; CDR3 length: 15; clone size: NA; CDR3 protein: CSARGRTLLYTEAFF; CDR3 DNA: TGCAGTGCTAGAGGGAGGACTCTACTCTACACTGAAGCTTTCTTT